These 18 T cell receptor beta chains came from one sample sequenced in a study of T cell responses to AZD1222 COVID-19 vaccine. Produced via immunoSEQ multiplex PCR; TCRdb's table is partial and in-frame only. The data hold 30,000 to 35,000 clones, with 75% to 85% observed a single time. The starting material was peripheral blood, obtained 28 days after the second AZD1222 dose. Every receptor here comes from an adult who received the AZD1222 COVID-19 vaccine.

The chain combines TRBV18 with TRBJ1-4; 7 bases match TRBD1. Germline V gene data show CDR1 as KGHSH and CDR2 as LQKENI. The CDR3 loop spans 14 amino acids. The V and J ends lost 4 bases and 6 bases, in that order; junction bases with no gene match: 5. The CDR3 protein is CASSLGQADEKLFF. The CDR3 coding sequence is TGTGCCAGCTCACTCGGACAGGCCGATGAAAAACTGTTTTTT. The variable domain in full, completed from reference TRBV18 and TRBJ1-4, reads NAGVMQNPRHLVRRRGQEARLRCSPMKGHSHVYWYRQLPEEGLKFMVYLQKENIIDESGMPKERFSAEFPKEGPSILRIQQVVRGDSAAYFCASSLGQADEKLFFGSGTQLSVL.

This chain links TRBV28 with TRBJ1-5, with a possible D match to TRBD1 (5 bases). Germline V gives CDR1 MDHEN, CDR2 SYDVKM. The ends were cut back, 6 bases at V and 6 bases at J, with 15 bases in the middle. The CDR3 runs 14 residues. As DNA, the CDR3 is TGTGCCAGCAGCAGTCCAGGGTCGCCTCAGCCCCAGCATTTT. Its translation: CASSSPGSPQPQHF. Together with reference TRBV28 and TRBJ1-5, the CDR3 gives the full variable domain: DVKVTQSSRYLVKRTGEKVFLECVQDMDHENMFWYRQDPGLGLRLIYFSYDVKMKEKGDIPEGYSVSREKKERFSLILESASTNQTSMYLCASSSPGSPQPQHFGDGTRLSIL.

V and J are TRBV7-9 and TRBJ1-1, with 8 nucleotides matching TRBD1. The CDR3 loop spans 13 amino acids. J lost 1 base, V lost 5 bases, and 0 bases had no gene match. Germline V gene lookup returns CDR1 SEHNR and CDR2 FQNEAQ (reference sequence). The CDR3 loop reads CASSQGANTEAFF. CDR3 sequence (DNA): TGTGCCAGCAGCCAGGGGGCGAACACTGAAGCTTTCTTT.

This clone was found once. The gene calls are TRBV24-1 and TRBJ1-5; 7 positions agree with TRBD1. V shed 9 bases, J shed 4 bases, and the junction held 5 bases outside the gene matches. This CDR3 contains 13 residues. Germline V CDR1 and CDR2: KGHDR, SFDVKD. CDR3 coding DNA: TGTGCCACCCGAGACAGGGAAAATCAGCCCCAGCATTTT. Translation gives CATRDRENQPQHF.

The chain combines TRBV3-1 (or the pseudogene TRBV3-2) with TRBJ1-2, with D unresolved. Germline CDR1 and CDR2: LGHDT and YNNKEL (reference sequence). The CDR3 runs to 14 residues. V was clipped by 1 base and J by 3 bases, with 9 bases between them. The CDR3 is CASSQAARDYGYTF. The CDR3, as DNA: TGTGCCAGCAGCCAAGCGGCAAGGGACTATGGCTACACCTTC.

The chain couples TRBV19 to TRBJ2-3; 9 bases align to TRBD2. Looked up from germline, CDR1 is LNHDA and CDR2 is SQIVND (reference sequence). This CDR3 is built from 13 residues. J lost 4 bases, V lost 6 bases, and 2 bases had no gene match. The CDR3 protein is CASRVAGADTQYF. Written as DNA, the CDR3 is TGTGCCAGTAGGGTAGCGGGGGCAGATACGCAGTATTTT.

V gene TRBV6-5 combines with J gene TRBJ1-2, with no clear D. V lost 2 bases and J lost 1, with 14 bases in between. The CDR3 is 16 residues long. Germline CDR1 MNHEY, CDR2 SVGAGI. The CDR3 is CASSYATALDNYGYTF. CDR3 sequence (DNA): TGTGCCAGCAGTTACGCGACGGCCTTAGATAACTATGGCTACACCTTC.

The chain is built from TRBV21-1 and TRBJ2-7; the tabulated D call, TRBD2, remains unverified against the DNA. TRBV21-1 is listed as a pseudogene. The CDR3 contains 17 residues. The CDR3 region is CASSKVCGGAKSYEQYF. The CDR3 DNA follows: TGTGCCAGCAGCAAAGTTTGCGGGGGGGCCAAGTCCTACGAGCAGTACTTC.

This clone occurred a few times. V and J are TRBV2 and TRBJ1-6, with 9 bases matching TRBD1. With V trimmed by 7 bases and J by 9 bases, 10 bases remained unmatched. The CDR3 is made up of 15 amino acids. The germline gives CDR1 SNHLY, CDR2 FYNNEI. The CDR3 coding sequence is TGTGCCAGCAAGGAACAGGGGGCGCGACGTTCACCCCTCCACTTT. Protein: CASKEQGARRSPLHF. Full variable domain (rest looked up from reference TRBV2 and TRBJ1-6): EPEVTQTPSHQVTQMGQEVILRCVPISNHLYFYWYRQILGQKVEFLVSFYNNEISEKSEIFDDQFSVERPDGSNFTLKIRSTKLEDSAMYFCASKEQGARRSPLHFGNGTRLTVT.

The V call is TRBV7-8, the J call TRBJ1-2, with 7 bases aligning to TRBD1. V gave up 5 bases and J gave up 8 bases; unmatched junction bases: 5. CDR1 is SGHVS and CDR2 is FQNEAQ in the germline V gene. This CDR3 comprises 12 residues. CDR3 protein: CASSRQGRGYTF. In DNA, the CDR3 is TGTGCCAGCAGCCGACAGGGCAGGGGCTACACCTTC.

This clone was observed a handful of times. V gene TRBV4-1 combines with J gene TRBJ2-2, with D perhaps being TRBD1 or TRBD2 (6 bases each). Per germline, CDR1 MGHRA and CDR2 YSYEKL. V lost 1 base, J lost 5 bases, and 11 bases lay in between. The CDR3 is 15 amino acids. The CDR3: CASSQAGAQTGELFF. The CDR3 bases are TGCGCCAGCAGCCAAGCGGGGGCCCAAACCGGGGAGCTGTTTTTT.

The V gene is TRBV19, the J gene TRBJ1-5, with D perhaps matching TRBD1 (6 bases). The CDR3 runs to 14 residues. Trimming removed 5 bases from V and 2 bases from J, with 10 bases in between. In germline, CDR1 is LNHDA, CDR2 SQIVND (reference sequence). DNA of the CDR3: TGTGCCAGTAGTTCCCACAGGGGCAATCAGCCCCAGCATTTT. As protein: CASSSHRGNQPQHF. Full variable domain (outside the CDR3, taken from reference TRBV19 and TRBJ1-5): DGGITQSPKYLFRKEGQNVTLSCEQNLNHDAMYWYRQDPGQGLRLIYYSQIVNDFQKGDIAEGYSVSREKKESFPLTVTSAQKNPTAFYLCASSSHRGNQPQHFGDGTRLSIL.

CDR3 bases: TGCGCCAGCAGCCAAGATAAGGACCAGCCCCAGCATTTT. Its protein product is CASSQDKDQPQHF. The chain has TRBV4-1 and TRBJ1-5; D call uncertain. Trimming shortened V by 0 bases and J by 7 bases, and 7 bases separated the two germline ends. Germline V gives CDR1 MGHRA, CDR2 YSYEKL. The CDR3 loop spans 13 amino acids.

This chain links TRBV11-3 with TRBJ1-4, with 11 positions matching TRBD1. The V segment lost 5 bases and the J segment 8 bases; nucleotides outside the gene matches: 10. The V gene's germline CDR1 is SGHNT and CDR2 YENEEA. The CDR3 consists of 16 residues. CDR3 DNA sequence: TGTGCCAGCAGCAAACGGACAGGGGGCATTCGGGAAAAACTGTTTTTT. It codes for CASSKRTGGIREKLFF.

The CDR3 DNA is TGTGCCAGCAGCTTAATAGGAGCGGGAGGGCCTAACGGGGAGCTGTTTTTT. Encoded protein: CASSLIGAGGPNGELFF. The chain uses TRBV7-3 and TRBJ2-2, with TRBD2 identical over 10 bases. The CDR3 runs to 17 residues. Germline trimming cut 1 base from V and 7 bases from J; bases unmatched to any gene: 9. Looked up from germline, CDR1 is SGHTA and CDR2 is FQGTGA.

This clone was counted a single time. Written as DNA, the CDR3 is TGTGCCAGCAGCCAAACTAGCGGGATAAGCCCCTACAATGAGCAGTTCTTC. Translating gives CASSQTSGISPYNEQFF. V and J are TRBV7-6 and TRBJ2-1, with 10 bases fitting TRBD2. V was pared by 5 bases and J by 2 bases, with 9 bases of the junction left unmatched. The CDR3 is made up of 17 amino acids. CDR1 and CDR2 from the germline V gene are SGHVS and FNYEAQ.

This rearrangement joins TRBV2 to TRBJ2-1; 7 nucleotides align to TRBD1. V trimming: 3 bases; J trimming: 4 bases; junction bases outside the gene matches: 12. This CDR3 is built from 17 residues. In germline, CDR1 is SNHLY, CDR2 FYNNEI. The CDR3 region is CASSDLFRQGSYNEQFF. The CDR3, as DNA: TGTGCCAGCAGTGATCTTTTTAGACAGGGCAGTTACAATGAGCAGTTCTTC.

The chain links TRBV9 to TRBJ2-7; tentative D call: TRBD1 (7 bases). The V gene lost 4 bases and the J gene lost 3 bases, with 26 bases spanning the gap. This CDR3 spans 18 amino acids. Germline-derived CDR1 and CDR2 are SGDLS and YYNGEE. The CDR3 protein is CASSLSIQGGPRGYEQYV. CDR3 DNA: TGTGCCAGCAGCTTATCGATCCAGGGGGGTCCGCGAGGCTACGAGCAGTACGTC.